The source of this TCR beta chain is a study of blood T cells in healthy people across ages. The donors, aged roughly 6 to 90, were healthy Caucasians from Russia. Study-wide findings and caveats: Estimates of diversity drawn from one million T cells were considered underestimates.

Primed by a sample-barcoded 5' primer and a J-beta primer mix, a second PCR proceeded for about 7 to 11 cycles. TCRdb analysed the 5' RACE reads with MiXCR anew, one entry per CDR3 protein. The profile shows some 1,500,000 distinct CDR3 sequences, approximately 43% of them singletons. This clonotype was detected once. The antigen is unknown. The germline V gene encodes CDR1 MNHNY and CDR2 SVGAGI (reference sequence). This CDR3 is built from 16 residues. The ends lost 2 bases at V and 5 bases at J; junction bases unmatched: 10. Sequencing was done on a sample of blood. This clonotype was obtained from a woman younger than 30 in good health. This sequence joins TRBV6-6 and TRBJ2-5; 8 bases align to TRBD2. The chain's CDR3 is CASSYQGRAGDETQYF. CDR3 DNA sequence: TGTGCCAGCAGTTACCAGGGACGAGCGGGGGACGAGACCCAGTACTTC.